What follows is one T cell receptor (beta chain) and its context. Other nucleotide sequences in the sample specify the same CDR3. As processed by the authors: Reference gene primers were amplified, and this amplification served to estimate nucleated cell counts. The table came from immunoSEQ multiplex PCR; TCRdb's copy has only in-frame clones and leaves some out. The V and J calls and the clone size are those of that table, but D and trimming were determined from the DNA. The profile covers some 210,000 clones, with 84% appearing a single time and around 5.5% taken by the ten largest. This entry comes from a study of blood T cell repertoires in COVID-19. Across the whole study: Samples of COVID-19 (acute and convalescent) were obtained from the United States, Italy and Spain. PBMCs, B-cell-depleted T cells, or T cells provided the cDNA or gDNA that made up the material.

The germline CDR1 and CDR2 sequences are SGDLS and YYNGEE. There are 13 residues in the CDR3. The V and J ends lost 2 bases and 8 bases, in that order; junction bases with no gene match: 5. The origin of this receptor is an older woman with active or convalescent COVID-19. The chain employs TRBV9 and TRBJ1-1, with TRBD1 identical over 8 bases. The source material was peripheral blood. The CDR3 protein is CASSVGQGTEAFF. The CDR3 DNA reads as TGTGCCAGCAGCGTTGGACAGGGTACAGAAGCTTTCTTT.